Listed below are T cell receptor beta chains from one sample, sequenced in a study of blood T cell repertoires in COVID-19. The table came from immunoSEQ multiplex PCR; TCRdb's copy has only in-frame clones and leaves some out. The repertoire includes roughly 300,000 clones, 75% to 90% of them detected once, and roughly 2.6% sits in the top ten. The material sequenced was PBMCs or T cells enriched from blood (not recorded which). These receptors originate from a woman aged 50 to 60 who had recovered from COVID-19. Both conserved end residues are part of each CDR3. The D gene is left open where the match is weak. Size is omitted from some rows. Given values are once, few, many or a class for expanded clones.

cdr3_length clone_size j_call v_call d_call cdr3_nt cdr3_aa
14 once TRBJ1-1 TRBV13 . TGTGCCAGCAGCTTAGGCCGCGGGAAGCGGTCGGCTTTCTTT CASSLGRGKRSAFF
10 . TRBJ2-3 TRBV30 . TGTGCCTGGAGTCGCGGTACGCAGTATTTT CAWSRGTQYF
16 few TRBJ2-1 TRBV13 TRBD2 TGTGCCAGCAGCTTGAATGGACTAGCGGGAGTCAATGAGCAGTTCTTC CASSLNGLAGVNEQFF
14 . TRBJ1-5 TRBV19 TRBD1 TGTGCCAGTAGTGTCGGGACAGCAAATCAGCCCCAGCATTTT CASSVGTANQPQHF
16 . TRBJ2-2 TRBV5-5 . TGTGCCAGCAGCTTGAGTGGGACAAGAGGAACCGGGGAGCTGTTTTTT CASSLSGTRGTGELFF
16 few TRBJ1-5 TRBV19 . TGTGCCAGTAGTATTCTCTTCAGGGACACCAATCAGCCCCAGCATTTT CASSILFRDTNQPQHF
15 many TRBJ1-2 TRBV5-1 TRBD1 TGCGCCAGCAGTCCTCCTGGTAGGGGGCGGGATGGCTACACCTTC CASSPPGRGRDGYTF
12 . TRBJ1-2 TRBV10-3 . TGTGCCATCAGCCGGGACTCCTATGGCTACACCTTC CAISRDSYGYTF
14 . TRBJ2-5 TRBV29-1 TRBD2 TGCAGCGTTGAAGACGGCGGGGGGCAGGAGACCCAGTACTTC CSVEDGGGQETQYF
14 . TRBJ2-7 TRBV7-9 . TGTGCCAGCAGCTTAGTTGGGACAAGCTACGAGCAGTACTTC CASSLVGTSYEQYF
15 . TRBJ2-1 TRBV7-8 TRBD2 TGTGCCAGCAGCTTTCCGGGGACTAGCGGGGGGAAGCAGTTCTTC CASSFPGTSGGKQFF
13 few TRBJ1-2 TRBV7-2 . TGTGCCAGCAGCTTTCTCGGGGACTATGGCTACACCTTC CASSFLGDYGYTF
15 . TRBJ2-3 TRBV10-2 . TGCGCCAGCCGGGCGGCTAGCCCGAGCACAGATACGCAGTATTTT CASRAASPSTDTQYF
14 . TRBJ1-1 TRBV19 . TGTGCCAGTAGTAACATAGCGGGTGACACTGAAGCTTTCTTT CASSNIAGDTEAFF
12 . TRBJ1-2 TRBV7-9 . TGTGCCAGCAGCCGCAGGGAAGGCGGCTACACCTTC CASSRREGGYTF
20 . TRBJ2-1 TRBV7-3 TRBD2 TGTGCCAGCAGCCTAACATGGGTAGCGGGGGGGCCGCAATCCTACAATGAGCAGTTCTTC CASSLTWVAGGPQSYNEQFF
15 . TRBJ2-1 TRBV29-1 TRBD1 TGCAGCGTTGAAGTGCGACAGGGGGCGGGCAATGAGCAGTTCTTC CSVEVRQGAGNEQFF
15 . TRBJ1-1 TRBV30 TRBD1 TGTGCCTGGAGCCCAGGACAGGGTGGTTCGACTGAAGCTTTCTTT CAWSPGQGGSTEAFF
16 once TRBJ2-2 TRBV7-9 TRBD2 TGTGCCAGCAGCAGACTAGCGGGGTCGAACACCGGGGAGCTGTTTTTT CASSRLAGSNTGELFF
14 . TRBJ1-6 TRBV19 . TGTGCCAGTAGTATCTCAGGGATAAATTCACCCCTCCACTTT CASSISGINSPLHF
17 . TRBJ1-1 TRBV18 . TGTGCCAGCTCACTCGCTTCCCTTGAGGGCGTGAACACTGAAGCTTTCTTT CASSLASLEGVNTEAFF
17 . TRBJ1-5 TRBV18 TRBD1 TGTGCCAGCTCACCACAGGGACAGGGGATGACGAACCAGCCCCAGCATTTT CASSPQGQGMTNQPQHF
14 once TRBJ2-1 TRBV5-1 TRBD2 TGCGCCAGCAGCCTACCCACTAGCGGGGGGCCGCAGTTCTTC CASSLPTSGGPQFF
12 . TRBJ2-7 TRBV30 . TGTGCCTGGAGCCGGAGGCCTTACGAGCAGTACTTC CAWSRRPYEQYF
17 . TRBJ2-2 TRBV7-6 . TGTGCCAGCAGCTTAGCTAGCACCTGGCAGTTGACCGGGGAGCTGTTTTTT CASSLASTWQLTGELFF
13 . TRBJ1-2 TRBV30 . TGTGCCTGGAGTGTAGGAGGGCCCTATGGCTACACCTTC CAWSVGGPYGYTF
14 . TRBJ1-1 TRBV19 TRBD1 TGTGCCAGTAGCCGTGACAGGGGGCCCACTGAAGCTTTCTTT CASSRDRGPTEAFF
14 . TRBJ1-5 TRBV2 TRBD1 TGTGCCAGCAGTACGACAGGGGGCAATCAGCCCCAGCATTTT CASSTTGGNQPQHF
16 . TRBJ2-5 TRBV5-1 TRBD2 TGCGCCAGCAGCTCACTTAGCGGGGGGGCCGGGGAGACCCAGTACTTC CASSSLSGGAGETQYF
18 . TRBJ1-5 TRBV4-1 TRBD1 TGCGCCAGCAGCCAATGGGGACAGGGGTACAAGGGCAATCAGCCCCAGCATTTT CASSQWGQGYKGNQPQHF
16 . TRBJ2-4 TRBV19 TRBD2 TGTGCCAGTAGTGCCCGACTAGCGGGGGGGAAAAACATTCAGTACTTC CASSARLAGGKNIQYF
15 many TRBJ2-3 TRBV6-2/TRBV6-3 TRBD2 TGTGCCAGCAGCCCCGGACTAGCGGGCCCAGATACGCAGTATTTT CASSPGLAGPDTQYF
12 . TRBJ1-2 TRBV12-3/TRBV12-4 . TGTGCCAGCAGTTTTCAGGGCTTCGGCTACACCTTC CASSFQGFGYTF